The TCR beta chain described here comes from a study of CD8+ T cells in alopecia areata. Study outcomes and limitations: Clonality was higher in lesional than normal scalp, especially in alopecia totalis/universalis. Sequencing of scalp samples also includes resident alphabeta T cells from normal skin. Patients shared TCRs less clearly than mice did, possibly owing to HLA.

CDR1 is SGDLS and CDR2 is YYNGEE in the germline V gene. Unmatched junction bases numbered 4, after V lost 0 bases and J lost 0 bases. This CDR3 has 18 amino acids. Points on this clone: The target antigen is unknown.

Following RNA extraction, reverse transcription yielded cDNA that acted as the sequencing template. TCRdb's copy holds only in-frame clones and misses some; the assay was immunoSEQ multiplex PCR. The repertoire holds 140,000 or so clones, with about three fifths as singletons. The TCR sequence derives from a human donor in good health. The sample was CD8+ T cells sorted from blood. The rearrangement joins TRBV9 to TRBJ2-6, with TRBD2 identical over 9 bases. The CDR3 is CASSVVAGVNSGANVLTF. CDR3 in DNA: TGTGCCAGCAGCGTAGTAGCGGGAGTTAACTCTGGGGCCAACGTCCTGACTTTC.